This TCR beta chain was captured in a study of B cell selection in AIRE deficiency. Study observations and caveats: Healthy Tconv contained about 35% of shared healthy Treg sequences; only TCRbeta sequenced. Of about 3,900 shared Treg TCRbeta sequences, roughly 32% were healthy-donor-only and over 8% patient-only. Around 31% of healthy-donor shared Treg TCRbeta sequences appeared in patient Tconv cells.

As to this clone: Its antigen is unknown.

Original methodology: Pooled Tregs gave about 5.65x10^4 patient and 80,000 to 100,000 donor TCRbeta sequences. The method was immunoSEQ multiplex PCR; TCRdb's version includes in-frame clones alone and lacks a portion of them. V and J calls and clone size are as listed in that table; D and trimming were resolved from the DNA. The sample carries fewer than 15,000 clones, about 92% recorded once. V was cut by 10 bases and J by 0 bases, with 18 bases left in between. Germline V gene sequence: CDR1 ENHRY, CDR2 SYGVKD. There are 15 residues in the CDR3. Regulatory T cells were sorted as CD4+CD25hiCD127low/negative.

Sequencing used Tregs sorted from PBMCs. This TCR was recovered from a human donor with AIRE deficiency. The genes are TRBV10-3 and TRBJ1-1; D not certain. For the CDR3, the DNA is TGTGCCACCTCCCCCACAGACCTCATGAACACTGAAGCTTTCTTT. Amino acid sequence: CATSPTDLMNTEAFF.